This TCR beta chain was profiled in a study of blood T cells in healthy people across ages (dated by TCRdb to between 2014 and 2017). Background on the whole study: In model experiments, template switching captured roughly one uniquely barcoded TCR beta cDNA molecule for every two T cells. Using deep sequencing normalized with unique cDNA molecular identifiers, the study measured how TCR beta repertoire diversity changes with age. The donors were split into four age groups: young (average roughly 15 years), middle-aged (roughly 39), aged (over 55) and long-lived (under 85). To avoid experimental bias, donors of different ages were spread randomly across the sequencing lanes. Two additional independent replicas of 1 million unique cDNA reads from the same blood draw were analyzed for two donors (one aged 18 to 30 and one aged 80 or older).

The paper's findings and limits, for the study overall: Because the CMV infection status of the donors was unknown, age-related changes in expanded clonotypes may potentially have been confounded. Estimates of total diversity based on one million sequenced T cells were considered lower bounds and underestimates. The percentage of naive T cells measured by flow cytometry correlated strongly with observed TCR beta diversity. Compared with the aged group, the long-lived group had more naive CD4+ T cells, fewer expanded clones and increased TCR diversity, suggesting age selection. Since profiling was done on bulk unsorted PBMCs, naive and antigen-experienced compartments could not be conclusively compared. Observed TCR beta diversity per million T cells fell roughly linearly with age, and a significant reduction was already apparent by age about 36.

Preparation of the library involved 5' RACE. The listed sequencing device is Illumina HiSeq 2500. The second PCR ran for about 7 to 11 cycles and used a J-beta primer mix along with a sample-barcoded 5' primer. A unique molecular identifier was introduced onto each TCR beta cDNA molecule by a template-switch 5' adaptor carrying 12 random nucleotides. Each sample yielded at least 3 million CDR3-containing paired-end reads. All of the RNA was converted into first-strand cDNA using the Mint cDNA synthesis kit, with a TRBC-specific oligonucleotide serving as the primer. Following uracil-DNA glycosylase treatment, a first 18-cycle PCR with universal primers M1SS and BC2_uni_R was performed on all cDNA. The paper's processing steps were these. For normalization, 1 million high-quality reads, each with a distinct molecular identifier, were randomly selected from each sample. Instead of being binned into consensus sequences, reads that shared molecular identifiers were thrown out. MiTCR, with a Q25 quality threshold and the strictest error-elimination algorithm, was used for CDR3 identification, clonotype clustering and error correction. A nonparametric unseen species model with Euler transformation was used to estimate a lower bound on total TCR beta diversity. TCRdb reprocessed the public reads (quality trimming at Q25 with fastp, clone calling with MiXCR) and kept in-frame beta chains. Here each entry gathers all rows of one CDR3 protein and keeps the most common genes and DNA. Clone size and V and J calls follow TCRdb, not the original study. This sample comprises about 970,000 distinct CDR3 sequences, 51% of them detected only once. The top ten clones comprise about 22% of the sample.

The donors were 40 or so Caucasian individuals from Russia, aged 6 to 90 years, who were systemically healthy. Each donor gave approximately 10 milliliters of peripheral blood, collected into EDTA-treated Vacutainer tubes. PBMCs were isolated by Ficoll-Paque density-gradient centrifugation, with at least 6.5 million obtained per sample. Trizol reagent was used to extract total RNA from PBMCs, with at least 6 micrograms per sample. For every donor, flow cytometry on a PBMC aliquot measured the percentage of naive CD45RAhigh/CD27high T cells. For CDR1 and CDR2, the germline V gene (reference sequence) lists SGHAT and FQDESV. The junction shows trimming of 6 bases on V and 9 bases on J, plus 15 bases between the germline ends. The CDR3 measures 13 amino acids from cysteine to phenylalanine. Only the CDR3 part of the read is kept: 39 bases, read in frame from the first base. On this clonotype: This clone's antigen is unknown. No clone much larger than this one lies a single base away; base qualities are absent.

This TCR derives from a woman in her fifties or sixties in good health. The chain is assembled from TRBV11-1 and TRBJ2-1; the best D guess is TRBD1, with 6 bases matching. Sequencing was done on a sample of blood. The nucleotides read TGTGCCAGCAGACACGACAGGTATAGTGAGCAGTTCTTC. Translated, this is CASRHDRYSEQFF.